This T cell receptor beta chain comes out of a study of blood T cell repertoires in COVID-19. On the study more broadly: Acute-phase and convalescent COVID-19 samples originated in the United States, Italy and Spain. T cells, B-cell-depleted T cells, or PBMCs provided the cDNA or gDNA that served as material.

The authors' processing: Using reference gene primer amplification, nucleated cell counts were estimated. Profiling relied on immunoSEQ multiplex PCR, and the TCRdb table lists in-frame clones only, not all of them. The DNA gave D and trimming, while V, J and clone size come from that table. The data contain about 58,000 clones, around nine tenths of them singletons. From germline, CDR1 is SGHAT and CDR2 FQNNGV. The CDR3 is 15 residues long. Trimming left V 5 bases short and J 4 bases short, with 17 bases between. This clonotype was obtained from a woman aged 55-69 years with active COVID-19. V usage is TRBV11-2 and J usage is TRBJ1-2; D not resolved. Material for sequencing was peripheral blood. Here the CDR3 DNA reads TGTGCCAGCAGCCTAAGGTTGAGGGCCCTCTATGGCTACACCTTC. Residues: CASSLRLRALYGYTF.